This paragraph covers one T cell receptor beta chain sequence. Its cognate antigen is unknown. Primed by a sample-barcoded 5' primer and a J-beta primer mix, a second PCR proceeded for about 6 to 12 cycles. TCRdb analysed the 5' RACE reads with MiXCR anew, one entry per CDR3 protein. This table has under 800,000 distinct CDR3 sequences, roughly 43% appearing once. The data belong to a study of blood T cells in healthy people across ages. CDR1 DFQATT and CDR2 SNEGSKA come from the germline V gene (reference sequence). The V segment lost 5 bases and the J segment 8 bases; nucleotides outside the gene matches: 5. The CDR3 has 12 amino acids. Total RNA was extracted at no less than 5 micrograms per sample. Study findings and constraints: The donors' CMV status was not determined, possibly confounding changes in expanded clonotypes. Leaving the PBMCs unsorted stopped any conclusive comparison of naive versus antigen-experienced cells. Diversity was higher, and naive CD4+ cells more numerous, in long-lived donors than in aged donors.

This rearrangement joins TRBV20-1 to TRBJ2-1, with TRBD2 matching over 8 bases. The material sequenced was blood. The sequence came from a woman aged 55-69 years in good health. Written as DNA, the CDR3 is TGCAGTGCTTCCGGACTAGCCTATGAGCAGTTCTTC. The encoded protein is CSASGLAYEQFF.